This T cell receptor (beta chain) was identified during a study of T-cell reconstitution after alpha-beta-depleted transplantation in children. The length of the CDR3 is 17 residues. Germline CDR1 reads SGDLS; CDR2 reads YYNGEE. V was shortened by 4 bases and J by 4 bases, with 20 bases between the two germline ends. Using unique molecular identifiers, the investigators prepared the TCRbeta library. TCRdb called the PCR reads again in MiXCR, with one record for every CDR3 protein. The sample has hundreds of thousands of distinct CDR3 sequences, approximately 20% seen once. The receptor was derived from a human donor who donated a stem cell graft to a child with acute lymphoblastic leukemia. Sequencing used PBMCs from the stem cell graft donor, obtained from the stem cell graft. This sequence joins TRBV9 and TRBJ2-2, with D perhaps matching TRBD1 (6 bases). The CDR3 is CASSLGGRGSGTGELFF. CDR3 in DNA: TGTGCCAGCAGCCTAGGAGGCAGGGGAAGTGGCACCGGGGAGCTGTTTTTT.